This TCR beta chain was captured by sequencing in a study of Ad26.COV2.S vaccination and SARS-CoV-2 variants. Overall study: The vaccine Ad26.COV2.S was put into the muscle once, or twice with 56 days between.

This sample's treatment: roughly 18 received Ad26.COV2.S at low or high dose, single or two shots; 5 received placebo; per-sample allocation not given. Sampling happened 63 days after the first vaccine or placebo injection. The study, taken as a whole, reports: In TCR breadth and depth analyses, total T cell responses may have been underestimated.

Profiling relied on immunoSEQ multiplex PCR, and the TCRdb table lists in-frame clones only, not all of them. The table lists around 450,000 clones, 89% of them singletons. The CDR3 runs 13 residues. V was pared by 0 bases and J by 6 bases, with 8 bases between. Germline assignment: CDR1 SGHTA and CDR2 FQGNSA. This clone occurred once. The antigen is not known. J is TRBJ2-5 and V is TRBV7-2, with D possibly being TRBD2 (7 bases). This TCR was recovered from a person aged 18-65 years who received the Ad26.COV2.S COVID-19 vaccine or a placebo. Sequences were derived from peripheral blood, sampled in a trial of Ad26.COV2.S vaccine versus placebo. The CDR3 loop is CASSLAGGQTQYF. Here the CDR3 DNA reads TGTGCCAGCAGCTTAGCGGGGGGGCAGACCCAGTACTTC.